Following are 23 T cell receptor beta chains from one sample sequenced in a study of cytomegalovirus exposure and HLA in healthy donors. The method was immunoSEQ multiplex PCR; TCRdb's version includes in-frame clones alone and lacks a portion of them. The sample has around 50,000 clones, more than 80% seen once; the top ten hold 5.8%. Sequenced material: PBMCs. These receptor sequences come from a woman younger than 35 in good health and CMV-seronegative.

J is TRBJ2-1 and V is TRBV7-9; TRBD2 matches 9 bases. This CDR3 is built from 19 residues. J was trimmed by 9 bases and V by 5 bases; bases with no gene match: 23. Germline-derived CDR1 and CDR2 are SEHNR and FQNEAQ (reference sequence). CDR3 in DNA: TGTGCCAGCAGCAGCATGGACGGGGGTAGCGGGGGATCACTGGGTGAGCAGTTCTTC. Translated: CASSSMDGGSGGSLGEQFF.

The chain combines TRBV5-3 with TRBJ1-4; 8 nucleotides match TRBD1. TRBV5-3 is noted as an ORF with a role that remains uncertain. This CDR3 contains 19 residues. Unmatched junction bases numbered 14, after V lost 4 bases and J lost 0 bases. CDR3 amino acids: CARSPTTGAVDATNEKLFF. The CDR3 nucleotides are TGTGCCAGAAGCCCCACGACAGGGGCGGTTGACGCAACTAATGAAAAACTGTTTTTT.

The chain employs TRBV7-6 and TRBJ2-7; TRBD2 aligns across 14 bases. The V gene's germline CDR1 is SGHVS and CDR2 FNYEAQ. The V and J ends lost 2 bases and 2 bases, in that order; junction bases with no gene match: 11. This CDR3 has 19 amino acids. The CDR3 coding sequence is TGTGCCAGCAGCTTATCATACCCGGGACTAGCGGGAGTCGCCTACGAGCAGTACGTC. Amino acids: CASSLSYPGLAGVAYEQYV.

This rearrangement joins TRBV2 to TRBJ2-7, with 10 bases aligning to TRBD1. V was clipped by 2 bases and J by 2 bases; unmatched bases: 6. Per the germline V gene, CDR1 is SNHLY and CDR2 is FYNNEI. The CDR3 runs to 16 residues. CDR3 coding DNA: TGTGCCAGCAGTGAACCGGGACAGGGGAGGACCTACGAGCAGTACTTC. Translating gives CASSEPGQGRTYEQYF.

V and J are TRBV19 and TRBJ2-1, with 8 bases that match TRBD1. Germline lookup yields CDR1 LNHDA and CDR2 SQIVND (reference sequence). CDR3 length equals 13 residues. The V and J ends lost 6 bases and 6 bases, in that order; junction bases with no gene match: 4. The CDR3 sequence: CASSRTGSNEQFF. The CDR3 region has the DNA TGTGCCAGTAGCCGGACAGGGAGCAATGAGCAGTTCTTC.

V usage is TRBV9 and J usage is TRBJ1-3; D uncertain. The V and J ends lost 5 bases and 4 bases respectively, with 10 bases between them. This CDR3 contains 13 residues. CDR1 and CDR2 (germline): SGDLS, YYNGEE. The CDR3 nucleotides are TGTGCCAGCAGACCAGGAGGGGGAAACACCATATATTTT. Residues: CASRPGGGNTIYF.

The genes are TRBV2 and TRBJ1-1, with D maybe TRBD1 (5 bases). Germline values: CDR1 SNHLY, CDR2 FYNNEI. Trimming took 3 bases from V and 6 from J, leaving 11 bases between them. CDR3 length: 13 residues. CDR3 sequence reads: CASSEWGFAEAFF. CDR3 DNA: TGTGCCAGCAGTGAGTGGGGCTTTGCTGAAGCTTTCTTT.

The chain joins TRBV7-8 to TRBJ1-2; the match to TRBD1 covers 8 bases. Germline V gives CDR1 SGHVS, CDR2 FQNEAQ. The length of the CDR3 is 19 residues. V shed 5 bases, J shed 4 bases, and the junction held 21 bases outside the gene matches. The DNA for the CDR3 is TGTGCCAGCAGCACACAGCCCCCGGACAGGGTAGAGGGACCCTATGGCTACACCTTC. Its translation is CASSTQPPDRVEGPYGYTF.

This clone was seen a few times. The J gene is TRBJ1-2, the V gene TRBV5-6, with 12 bases lining up with TRBD1. This CDR3 comprises 15 residues. Germline V gene data show CDR1 as SGHDT and CDR2 as YYEEEE. With V trimmed by 8 bases and J by 4 bases, 9 bases remained unmatched. The CDR3 protein is CASTPGTGGSYGYTF. The DNA of the CDR3 is TGTGCCAGTACTCCAGGGACAGGGGGCAGCTATGGCTACACCTTC.

This clone was seen just once. V usage is TRBV5-4 and J usage is TRBJ1-1; 10 nucleotides line up with TRBD1. The length of the CDR3 is 15 residues. V shed 5 bases and J 2 bases; nucleotides not matched to a gene: 6. Germline V lookup: CDR1 SGHNT, CDR2 YYREEE (reference sequence). The chain's CDR3 is CASSYRQGANTEAFF. As DNA, the CDR3 is TGTGCCAGCAGTTACCGACAGGGGGCTAACACTGAAGCTTTCTTT.

The chain recombines TRBV6-5 with TRBJ1-3; D is uncertain. V lost 0 bases and J 13 bases, leaving 10 bases between the germline ends. Germline CDR1 reads MNHEY; CDR2 reads SVGAGI. The CDR3 consists of 12 residues. CDR3 sequence (DNA): TGTGCCAGCAGTTACTCGCATCGCGAGATATATTTT. It yields the protein CASSYSHREIYF.

This clone occurred once. The chain links TRBV10-3 to TRBJ2-7; 8 nucleotides match TRBD2. The CDR3 loop spans 13 amino acids. Germline CDR1 is ENHRY and CDR2 is SYGVKD. V was pared by 11 bases and J by 4 bases, with 10 bases of the junction left unmatched. CDR3 loop: CASSGLALYEQYF. As DNA, the CDR3 is TGTGCCTCATCAGGACTAGCCTTATACGAGCAGTACTTC.

CDR3 in amino acids: CASSQETSGGWDTQYF. CDR3 nucleotides: TGCGCCAGCAGCCAAGAAACTAGCGGGGGGTGGGATACGCAGTATTTT. The chain carries TRBV4-1 and TRBJ2-3, with TRBD2 matching over 12 bases. The CDR3 runs 16 residues. Germline CDR1 MGHRA, CDR2 YSYEKL. The trim removed 0 bases at V and 6 bases at J, leaving 4 bases unmatched.

This clone showed up just once. The chain links TRBV11-2 to TRBJ2-1, with D possibly being TRBD1 (6 bases). The V end was cut by 5 bases, the J end by 0 bases, with 17 bases between. This CDR3 has 17 residues. Germline CDR1 SGHAT, CDR2 FQNNGV. Here the CDR3 DNA reads TGTGCCAGCAGCGAACGACCTAGGGGGATCTCCTACAATGAGCAGTTCTTC. Its protein product is CASSERPRGISYNEQFF.

The V call is TRBV7-3, the J call TRBJ2-1, with 12 bases that match TRBD2. The J segment lost 8 bases and the V segment lost 0 bases, leaving 5 bases of the junction unmatched. Germline V gene sequence: CDR1 SGHTA, CDR2 FQGTGA. This CDR3 comprises 16 residues. CDR3 DNA: TGTGCCAGCAGCTTAACACTAGCGGGGGGCCGGCATGAGCAGTTCTTC. Amino acid sequence: CASSLTLAGGRHEQFF.

A word on this clone: The junction and the germline gene differ at one end; a read error may be behind it. The rearrangement joins TRBV6-1 to TRBJ1-2, with D hard to call. The length of the CDR3 is 14 residues. CDR1 MNHNS and CDR2 SASEGT come from the germline V gene. In nucleotides, the CDR3 is TGTGCCATCAGTGACGAGGGCCGTAGCTATGGCTACACCTTC. This encodes CAISDEGRSYGYTF.

This sequence joins TRBV7-2 and TRBJ1-1; D is ambiguous. This CDR3 is built from 12 residues. V was cut by 4 bases and J by 4 bases, with 7 bases left in between. Germline-derived CDR1 and CDR2 are SGHTA and FQGNSA. CDR3 DNA: TGTGCCAGCAGCTCCACAGTCACTGAAGCTTTCTTT. It encodes CASSSTVTEAFF. Full variable domain (remainder filled in from reference TRBV7-2 and TRBJ1-1): GAGVSQSPSNKVTEKGKDVELRCDPISGHTALYWYRQSLGQGLEFLIYFQGNSAPDKSGLPSDRFSAERTGGSVSTLTIQRTQQEDSAVYLCASSSTVTEAFFGQGTRLTVV.

The rearrangement joins TRBV12-5 to TRBJ1-1; 7 bases are shared with TRBD1. Germline CDR1 LGHNT, CDR2 FRNRAP. V lost 4 bases to trimming and J lost 0 bases; unmatched junction nucleotides: 11. There are 17 residues in the CDR3. The CDR3 DNA is TGTGCTAGTGGTTCCCTCGCGGGACAGAAAATGAACACTGAAGCTTTCTTT. This sequence encodes CASGSLAGQKMNTEAFF.

J is TRBJ2-1 and V is TRBV9, with 9 nucleotides matching TRBD2. The CDR3 spans 17 residues. The germline gives CDR1 SGDLS, CDR2 YYNGEE. The ends lost 0 bases at V and 2 bases at J; junction bases unmatched: 6. The CDR3 loop is CASSVEGAGGPYNEQFF. CDR3 nucleotide sequence: TGTGCCAGCAGCGTAGAAGGAGCGGGAGGCCCCTACAATGAGCAGTTCTTC.

The count of this clone is one. The CDR3 DNA reads as TGCGCCAGCAGCACCGGGGAAGAGACCCAGTACTTC. Encoded protein: CASSTGEETQYF. V is TRBV5-1 and J is TRBJ2-5; possible D gene TRBD2, 5 bases. Trimming pared 4 bases from V and 3 bases from J, leaving 7 bases between. CDR3 length equals 12 residues. Germline CDR1 is SGHRS and CDR2 is YFSETQ.

The chain joins TRBV2 to TRBJ2-3; 12 nucleotides agree with TRBD2. With V trimmed by 5 bases and J by 1 base, 4 bases remained unmatched. Per the germline V gene, CDR1 is SNHLY and CDR2 is FYNNEI. The CDR3 contains 16 residues. CDR3 amino acids: CASSTGTSGRTDTQYF. The CDR3 DNA reads TGTGCCAGCAGTACCGGGACTAGCGGGCGCACAGATACGCAGTATTTT.

The DNA of the CDR3 is TGTGCCAGCAGTCCTACAGGGGGGGGAGAGACCCAGTACTTC. Protein sequence: CASSPTGGGETQYF. The rearrangement joins TRBV28 to TRBJ2-5, with D possibly matching TRBD1 (8 bases). Trimming took 5 bases from V and 4 from J, leaving 14 bases between them. The CDR3 has 14 amino acids. The germline V gene encodes CDR1 MDHEN and CDR2 SYDVKM.

The rearrangement uses TRBV2 and TRBJ2-7; 7 bases map to TRBD2. Germline trimming cut 7 bases from V and 2 bases from J; bases unmatched to any gene: 8. There are 14 residues in the CDR3. Germline V lookup: CDR1 SNHLY, CDR2 FYNNEI. CDR3 DNA sequence: TGTGCCAGCACTGGGGGGGTGACCCCCTACGAGCAGTACGTC. Translation: CASTGGVTPYEQYV.